The 30 T cell receptor beta chains below come from one sample, sequenced in a study of shared clonotypes between healthy human individuals. Data came from immunoSEQ multiplex PCR; TCRdb stores just in-frame clones and leaves some out. Here the sample spans hundreds of thousands of clones, 95% to 96% being singletons. It was CD45RO-negative cells, positively selected for CCR7, that made up naive CD8 cells, with terminally differentiated effector memory CD45RA+ cells excluded. Material: naive CD8+ T cells sorted from blood. These receptors were collected from a woman aged 30 to 39 in good health.

This chain uses TRBV10-1 with TRBJ2-7, with 8 bases aligning to TRBD1. The CDR3 has 13 residues. Germline assignment: CDR1 WNHNN and CDR2 SYGVQD (reference sequence). V trimming: 4 bases; J trimming: 4 bases; junction bases outside the gene matches: 3. DNA of the CDR3: TGCGCCAGCAGTGCGGGACAGGCTTACGAGCAGTACTTC. Residues: CASSAGQAYEQYF.

The J gene is TRBJ2-7, the V gene TRBV5-5; 12 bases are shared with TRBD2. Trimming took 4 bases from V and 4 from J; bases not matched to a gene: 3. The CDR3 is made up of 14 amino acids. From germline, CDR1 is SGHKS and CDR2 YYEKEE (reference sequence). CDR3 loop: CASSRTSGDYEQYF. The CDR3 DNA follows: TGTGCCAGCAGCCGGACTAGCGGGGATTACGAGCAGTACTTC.

This rearrangement joins TRBV7-9 to TRBJ1-2; 8 bases map to TRBD1. The junction had 11 bases not matched to a gene; V was cut back by 6 bases and J by 2 bases. The CDR3 length is 16 residues. CDR1 is SEHNR and CDR2 is FQNEAQ in the germline V gene (reference sequence). The CDR3 DNA sequence: TGTGCCAGCAGATTGACAGGGGCAGCCCTAAACTATGGCTACACCTTC. It specifies CASRLTGAALNYGYTF.

This chain joins TRBV5-6 and TRBJ1-1; D ambiguous. The CDR3 is made up of 13 amino acids. Germline lookup yields CDR1 SGHDT and CDR2 YYEEEE. Trimming pared 3 bases from V and 1 base from J, leaving 7 bases between. The CDR3 is CASSSRWNTEAFF. The CDR3 nucleotides are TGTGCCAGCAGCTCTCGGTGGAACACTGAAGCTTTCTTT.

This chain uses TRBV7-6 with TRBJ2-1; 7 bases fit TRBD2. J lost 6 bases, V lost 0 bases, and 20 bases had no gene match. Germline CDR1 and CDR2: SGHVS and FNYEAQ. The CDR3 runs 20 residues. The CDR3 region is CASSLAFRSSGGRIANEQFF. DNA of the CDR3: TGTGCCAGCAGCTTAGCGTTCCGGTCTAGCGGAGGGAGAATTGCCAATGAGCAGTTCTTC. Drawing the rest from reference TRBV7-6 and TRBJ2-1, the complete variable domain is GAGVSQSPRYKVTKRGQDVALRCDPISGHVSLYWYRQALGQGPEFLTYFNYEAQQDKSGLPNDRFSAERPEGSISTLTIQRTEQRDSAMYRCASSLAFRSSGGRIANEQFFGPGTRLTVL.

The V gene is TRBV6-6, the J gene TRBJ1-3, with TRBD1 as a possible D gene (5 bases). The CDR3 runs to 15 residues. V was clipped by 0 bases and J by 2 bases, with 8 bases between them. The germline gives CDR1 MNHNY, CDR2 SVGAGI (reference sequence). The CDR3 bases are TGTGCCAGCAGTTACTCGGGGGGTCCTGGAAACACCATATATTTT. It yields the protein CASSYSGGPGNTIYF.

J is TRBJ2-3 and V is TRBV7-9; 9 bases line up with TRBD2. V dropped 5 bases and J dropped 4; count of bases not matched to a gene: 7. The CDR3 contains 15 residues. Germline V gene data show CDR1 as SEHNR and CDR2 as FQNEAQ (reference sequence). The CDR3 spells CASSRGTSRADTQYF. The CDR3 DNA is TGTGCCAGCAGCCGGGGGACTAGCAGGGCAGATACGCAGTATTTT. Variable domain in full (rest from reference TRBV7-9 and TRBJ2-3): DTGVSQNPRHKITKRGQNVTFRCDPISEHNRLYWYRQTLGQGPEFLTYFQNEAQLEKSRLLSDRFSAERPKGSFSTLEIQRTEQGDSAMYLCASSRGTSRADTQYFGPGTRLTVL.

The V gene is TRBV27, the J gene TRBJ1-2; no firm D call. Deletions cut 1 base from V and 6 bases from J, with 15 bases between. Per germline, CDR1 MNHEY and CDR2 SMNVEV (reference sequence). The CDR3 sequence is 15 residues long. CDR3 protein: CASSLLPGPAHGYTF. The CDR3 region has the DNA TGTGCCAGCAGTTTATTACCGGGTCCGGCTCATGGCTACACCTTC.

This sequence joins TRBV4-1 and TRBJ2-2, with D possibly TRBD2 on 6 matching bases. The length of the CDR3 is 15 residues. CDR1 is MGHRA and CDR2 is YSYEKL in the germline V gene. The ends were cut back, 0 bases at V and 6 bases at J, with 11 bases in the middle. CDR3 residues: CASSQDRGSAGELFF. CDR3 nucleotides: TGCGCCAGCAGCCAAGATCGGGGGTCGGCCGGGGAGCTGTTTTTT.

This clone was found once. The rearrangement joins TRBV7-9 to TRBJ1-4; 12 nucleotides line up with TRBD1. Germline CDR1 and CDR2: SEHNR and FQNEAQ (reference sequence). V trimming: 8 bases; J trimming: 6 bases; junction bases outside the gene matches: 10. The CDR3 spans 16 residues. This CDR3 is CASDTGTGGTDEKLFF. CDR3 nucleotide sequence: TGTGCCAGCGACACGGGGACAGGGGGCACGGATGAAAAACTGTTTTTT.

This chain uses TRBV4-1 with TRBJ1-1; weak D call: TRBD1 (5 bases). V lost 2 bases and J lost 0, with 13 bases in between. The CDR3 consists of 16 residues. Germline CDR1 and CDR2: MGHRA and YSYEKL. Here the CDR3 reads CASSQWVGLVNTEAFF. The DNA of the CDR3 is TGCGCCAGCAGCCAATGGGTGGGGCTGGTGAACACTGAAGCTTTCTTT.

The V and J genes are TRBV6-5 and TRBJ1-2; 7 bases align to TRBD1. Germline V CDR1 and CDR2: MNHEY, SVGAGI. Trimming removed 2 bases from V and 10 bases from J; junction bases left unmatched: 10. The CDR3 contains 14 residues. Here the CDR3 reads CASSYVLAGGDYTF. The CDR3 bases are TGTGCCAGCAGTTACGTATTGGCAGGGGGGGACTACACCTTC.

This chain uses TRBV11-2 with TRBJ2-2; no definite D call. This CDR3 has 13 amino acids. In germline, CDR1 is SGHAT, CDR2 FQNNGV. V shed 2 bases and J shed 3 bases, with 4 bases lying between them. CDR3 sequence (DNA): TGTGCCAGCAGCTTAACCTACACCGGGGAGCTGTTTTTT. Translating gives CASSLTYTGELFF.

This chain connects TRBV28 to TRBJ2-5; unclear D gene. The germline V and J ends were trimmed by 7 bases and 5 bases, with 11 bases remaining between them. Germline loops: CDR1 MDHEN, CDR2 SYDVKM. This CDR3 region has 12 residues. In nucleotides, the CDR3 is TGTGCCAGCAAGATGATTGGGGAGACCCAGTACTTC. Encoded protein: CASKMIGETQYF.

This chain joins TRBV28 and TRBJ1-2; D is possibly TRBD1 (5 bases). Germline V gives CDR1 MDHEN, CDR2 SYDVKM. CDR3 length: 17 amino acids. Trimming cost V 3 bases and J 6 bases, with 23 bases left between them. The CDR3 DNA follows: TGTGCCAGCAGTTTCCCCCCCCAGGGACTCCCCGTGGATGGCTACACCTTC. Its protein product is CASSFPPQGLPVDGYTF.

The V gene is TRBV5-1, the J gene TRBJ1-4, with a weak D call TRBD1 (6 bases). Deletions cut 7 bases from V and 8 bases from J, with 27 bases between. This CDR3 region has 17 residues. Germline loops: CDR1 SGHRS, CDR2 YFSETQ. CDR3 in amino acids: CASHGTLGGPEEEKLFF. CDR3 nucleotide sequence: TGCGCCAGCCACGGGACTTTAGGGGGGCCTGAGGAGGAAAAACTGTTTTTT. Full variable domain (rest looked up from reference TRBV5-1 and TRBJ1-4): KAGVTQTPRYLIKTRGQQVTLSCSPISGHRSVSWYQQTPGQGLQFLFEYFSETQRNKGNFPGRFSGRQFSNSRSEMNVSTLELGDSALYLCASHGTLGGPEEEKLFFGSGTQLSVL.

The sample holds one count of this clone. The chain couples TRBV28 to TRBJ2-1; the D call may be TRBD1 or TRBD2 (5 bases each). CDR1 and CDR2 (germline): MDHEN, SYDVKM. The CDR3 has 12 residues. Trimming pared 5 bases from V and 10 bases from J, leaving 12 bases between. Written as DNA, the CDR3 is TGTGCCAGCAGTCTGGGGACGGGCGAGCAGTTCTTC. This gives the protein CASSLGTGEQFF.

The J gene is TRBJ2-3, the V gene TRBV28; D possibly corresponds to TRBD2 (6 bases). There are 14 residues in the CDR3. The V end was cut by 1 base, the J end by 6 bases, with 11 bases between. Per the germline V gene, CDR1 is MDHEN and CDR2 is SYDVKM. CDR3 nucleotide sequence: TGTGCCAGCAGTTTATACTCGCGGGGCGATACGCAGTATTTT. Translating it yields CASSLYSRGDTQYF. The variable domain in full, with the rest retrieved from reference TRBV28 and TRBJ2-3, is DVKVTQSSRYLVKRTGEKVFLECVQDMDHENMFWYRQDPGLGLRLIYFSYDVKMKEKGDIPEGYSVSREKKERFSLILESASTNQTSMYLCASSLYSRGDTQYFGPGTRLTVL.

The J gene is TRBJ1-4, the V gene TRBV2, with a weak D call TRBD1 (6 bases). The CDR3 consists of 14 residues. In germline, CDR1 is SNHLY, CDR2 FYNNEI. With 5 bases removed from V and 8 bases from J, the gap between germline ends came to 15 bases. The CDR3 DNA reads as TGTGCCAGCAGTCCCCGACAGGTCCAAGAAAAACTGTTTTTT. Residues: CASSPRQVQEKLFF.

The chain links TRBV11-2 to TRBJ2-4, with D possibly matching TRBD2 (5 bases). V lost 3 bases to trimming and J lost 0 bases, with 9 bases between them. The CDR3 spans 15 residues. Germline CDR1 is SGHAT and CDR2 is FQNNGV. CDR3 in amino acids: CASSFWGEAKNIQYF. The DNA of the CDR3 is TGTGCCAGCAGCTTTTGGGGAGAAGCCAAAAACATTCAGTACTTC.

The V call is TRBV11-2, the J call TRBJ2-1, with 9 bases aligning to TRBD2. This CDR3 comprises 18 residues. Germline lookup yields CDR1 SGHAT and CDR2 FQNNGV. Trimming cost V 2 bases and J 5 bases; bases outside gene matches: 13. CDR3 sequence reads: CASSLPGGLAGPNNEQFF. The CDR3 nucleotides are TGTGCCAGCAGCTTACCCGGCGGGCTAGCGGGACCGAACAATGAGCAGTTCTTC.

The J gene is TRBJ2-7, the V gene TRBV4-1; no clear D gene. This CDR3 comprises 14 residues. From germline, CDR1 is MGHRA and CDR2 YSYEKL. With 0 bases removed from V and 2 bases from J, the gap between germline ends came to 8 bases. The CDR3 nucleotides read TGCGCCAGCAGCCAAGAGGGTATCACCTACGAGCAGTACTTC. This sequence encodes CASSQEGITYEQYF.

The chain combines TRBV4-1 with TRBJ1-1; D unclear. CDR1 MGHRA and CDR2 YSYEKL come from the germline V gene. This CDR3 comprises 12 residues. Trimming cost V 1 base and J 8 bases, with 8 bases left between them. CDR3 sequence reads: CASSQVSGEAFF. In DNA, the CDR3 is TGCGCCAGCAGCCAAGTTTCGGGGGAAGCTTTCTTT.

The chain is built from TRBV2 and TRBJ1-5; no firm D call. Trimming removed 5 bases from V and 9 bases from J, with 14 bases in between. Germline assignment: CDR1 SNHLY and CDR2 FYNNEI. The CDR3 has 13 amino acids. The CDR3 loop reads CASSSGPSGPQHF. The CDR3, as DNA: TGTGCCAGCAGTTCCGGACCTTCGGGGCCCCAGCATTTT.

This sequence joins TRBV7-8 and TRBJ1-1; D might be TRBD1 (6 bases). The V and J ends lost 5 bases and 1 base respectively, with 17 bases between them. Germline V gene sequence: CDR1 SGHVS, CDR2 FQNEAQ. The CDR3 consists of 16 residues. The CDR3 coding sequence is TGTGCCAGCAGCCCCGCGACAGGAGTGACGAACACTGAAGCTTTCTTT. Translated: CASSPATGVTNTEAFF.

The V gene is TRBV2, the J gene TRBJ1-1; D uncertain. The V end lost 3 bases, the J end lost 4 bases, and 9 bases lay between the germline ends. Germline assignment: CDR1 SNHLY and CDR2 FYNNEI. This CDR3 has 13 residues. The CDR3 DNA follows: TGTGCCAGCAGTGATTGGGAGTCCACTGAAGCTTTCTTT. Translating gives CASSDWESTEAFF.

The rearrangement links TRBV6-1 to TRBJ1-5; no clear D. CDR3 length equals 15 residues. Germline V gene lookup returns CDR1 MNHNS and CDR2 SASEGT. V lost 2 bases and J lost 0, with 8 bases in between. The DNA for the CDR3 is TGTGCCAGCAGTGAACTGCAGTCTAGCAATCAGCCCCAGCATTTT. Its translation is CASSELQSSNQPQHF.

The rearrangement joins TRBV11-2 to TRBJ2-5; 9 bases map to TRBD2. The V segment lost 7 bases and the J segment 4 bases; nucleotides outside the gene matches: 13. The CDR3 consists of 16 residues. Per germline, CDR1 SGHAT and CDR2 FQNNGV. The DNA of the CDR3 is TGTGCCAGCACCCAGGTAGCGGGAGAAGCTGGAGAGACCCAGTACTTC. Protein sequence: CASTQVAGEAGETQYF.

This chain joins TRBV11-3 and TRBJ2-1, with TRBD2 matching 16 bases. The CDR3 runs 16 residues. Germline loops: CDR1 SGHNT, CDR2 YENEEA. J was trimmed by 8 bases and V by 5 bases; bases with no gene match: 6. CDR3 loop: CASSPGTSGRADEQFF. As DNA, the CDR3 is TGTGCCAGCAGCCCAGGGACTAGCGGGAGGGCCGATGAGCAGTTCTTC. Looking up the rest from reference TRBV11-3 and TRBJ2-1 gives the full variable domain: EAGVVQSPRYKIIEKKQPVAFWCNPISGHNTLYWYLQNLGQGPELLIRYENEEAVDDSQLPKDRFSAERLKGVDSTLKIQPAELGDSAVYLCASSPGTSGRADEQFFGPGTRLTVL.

The CDR3 sequence is CASSLAWDNSYEQYF. The CDR3 DNA reads as TGCGCCAGCAGCTTGGCCTGGGACAACTCCTACGAGCAGTACTTC. The rearrangement links TRBV5-1 to TRBJ2-7; TRBD1 is a possible D gene (6 bases). The CDR3 has 15 amino acids. Germline-derived CDR1 and CDR2 are SGHRS and YFSETQ. Trimming took 0 bases from V and 0 from J, leaving 10 bases between them.